These 27 T cell receptor beta chains came from one sample sequenced in a study of shared clonotypes between healthy human individuals. Measured with immunoSEQ multiplex PCR; TCRdb has only the in-frame clones, and not every one. The sample lists about 2.3 million clones, approximately 95% occurring once. Sequencing used naive CD4+ T cells from PBMCs. Subset described: CD45RA+ positively selected. The receptors here all came from a man between 18 and 35 years old in good health. Some clones in this sample may be carry-over from other donors' samples.

This sequence joins TRBV6-4 and TRBJ2-3; D not resolved. With 3 bases removed from V and 0 bases from J, the gap between germline ends came to 10 bases. Germline lookup yields CDR1 MRHNA and CDR2 SNTAGT. The CDR3 has 15 residues. The CDR3 is CASSEWFSSTDTQYF. The CDR3 DNA follows: TGTGCCAGCAGTGAATGGTTTAGTAGCACAGATACGCAGTATTTT.

In this sample, this clone turned up a few times. The genes are TRBV30 and TRBJ1-1; possibly TRBD1 for D (5 bases). The ends were cut back, 0 bases at V and 2 bases at J, with 13 bases in the middle. The length of the CDR3 is 15 residues. The germline CDR1 and CDR2 sequences are GTSNPN and SVGIG (reference sequence). As DNA, the CDR3 is TGTGCCTGGAGTGTCCAGGGTTTTCGAAACACTGAAGCTTTCTTT. It codes for CAWSVQGFRNTEAFF.

The chain joins TRBV5-8 to TRBJ2-3; 8 bases line up with TRBD2. The ends lost 0 bases at V and 1 base at J; junction bases unmatched: 4. The CDR3 runs 16 residues. Germline lookup yields CDR1 SGHTS and CDR2 YDEGEE. DNA of the CDR3: TGTGCCAGCAGCTTGGCCTCGGGAGGGGGCACAGATACGCAGTATTTT. Translating it yields CASSLASGGGTDTQYF.

The genes are TRBV5-6 and TRBJ2-4; TRBD2 agrees at 11 bases. Germline V gene lookup returns CDR1 SGHDT and CDR2 YYEEEE. Trimming removed 1 base from V and 7 bases from J; junction bases left unmatched: 10. The CDR3 totals 17 residues. Here the CDR3 reads CASSLSGSGRVRNIQYF. In nucleotides, the CDR3 is TGTGCCAGCAGCTTGTCGGGTAGCGGGAGGGTCAGGAACATTCAGTACTTC.

This clone was recorded once. In nucleotides, the CDR3 is TGTGCCAGCAACAGGCCCTCCGAGGAGACCCAGTACTTC. As protein: CASNRPSEETQYF. The chain links TRBV28 to TRBJ2-5, with TRBD1 as a possible D gene (5 bases). Trimming shortened V by 7 bases and J by 5 bases, and 14 bases separated the two germline ends. Germline loops: CDR1 MDHEN, CDR2 SYDVKM. CDR3 size: 13 residues.

Comments on this clone: In the same sample, other DNA sequences code for this CDR3. The chain links TRBV20-1 to TRBJ2-1; D is unresolved. Trimming removed 3 bases from V and 7 bases from J, with 4 bases in between. The CDR3 has 10 amino acids. In germline, CDR1 is DFQATT, CDR2 SNEGSKA (reference sequence). The CDR3 DNA follows: TGCAGTGCTAGGTATAATGAGCAGTTCTTC. This gives the protein CSARYNEQFF.

The genes are TRBV9 and TRBJ1-3, with 8 bases lining up with TRBD1. CDR1 and CDR2 (germline): SGDLS, YYNGEE. Germline trimming cut 3 bases from V and 4 bases from J; bases unmatched to any gene: 3. The CDR3 is 14 residues long. The DNA for the CDR3 is TGTGCCAGCAGCGCCAGGGGGCAGGGAAACACCATATATTTT. Encoded protein: CASSARGQGNTIYF.

This chain uses TRBV28 with TRBJ2-1, with 8 positions matching TRBD2. The V segment lost 7 bases and the J segment 2 bases; nucleotides outside the gene matches: 10. This CDR3 contains 16 residues. CDR1 is MDHEN and CDR2 is SYDVKM in the germline V gene. Here the CDR3 reads CASTSTSGGTYNEQFF. Written as DNA, the CDR3 is TGTGCCAGCACCTCTACTAGCGGCGGCACCTACAATGAGCAGTTCTTC.

The chain combines TRBV19 with TRBJ2-1; D may match TRBD1 or TRBD2 (6 bases each). The V end lost 4 bases, the J end lost 1 base, and 14 bases lay between the germline ends. This CDR3 has 16 residues. The germline V gene encodes CDR1 LNHDA and CDR2 SQIVND (reference sequence). The CDR3 sequence: CASSTPGGGSYNEQFF. CDR3 DNA sequence: TGTGCCAGTAGTACCCCAGGAGGGGGGTCCTACAATGAGCAGTTCTTC.

The chain joins TRBV6-1 to TRBJ1-1; 7 positions match TRBD1. Germline CDR1 MNHNS, CDR2 SASEGT. V lost 6 bases to trimming and J lost 1 base; unmatched junction nucleotides: 2. This CDR3 region has 13 residues. CDR3 sequence reads: CASRGQRNTEAFF. CDR3 in DNA: TGTGCCAGCAGGGGACAGAGGAACACTGAAGCTTTCTTT.

For the CDR3, the DNA is TGCAGCGTTGGTTTGCTCAGCACAGATACGCAGTATTTT. Its protein product is CSVGLLSTDTQYF. V gene TRBV29-1 combines with J gene TRBJ2-3; D gene uncertain. This CDR3 comprises 13 residues. CDR1 is SQVTM, CDR2 ANQGSEA, per germline. V was trimmed by 4 bases and J by 0 bases, leaving 8 bases between them.

Details on this clone: Other DNA sequences from this sample encode an identical CDR3 as well. The V and J genes are TRBV5-1 and TRBJ1-1; 7 nucleotides align to TRBD1. V lost 4 bases and J lost 1; bases outside the gene matches: 4. The CDR3 has 14 amino acids. The germline V gene has CDR1 SGHRS and CDR2 YFSETQ. The chain's CDR3 is CASSRGTENTEAFF. DNA for the CDR3: TGCGCCAGCAGCCGGGGGACAGAGAACACTGAAGCTTTCTTT.

V gene TRBV7-7 combines with J gene TRBJ2-1; perhaps TRBD2 as D (6 bases). CDR3 length equals 15 residues. V dropped 1 base and J dropped 4 bases, with 11 bases sitting between them. Germline V lookup: CDR1 SSHAT, CDR2 FNYEAQ (reference sequence). CDR3 in DNA: TGTGCCAGCAGCTTAGGTCTTAGCGGATACAATGAGCAGTTCTTC. Protein product: CASSLGLSGYNEQFF.

This clone was found a few times. The V and J genes are TRBV19 and TRBJ1-1; D gene unclear. The germline V and J ends were trimmed by 5 bases and 5 bases, with 18 bases remaining between them. This CDR3 is 15 amino acids long. CDR1 and CDR2 (germline): LNHDA, SQIVND (reference sequence). CDR3 coding DNA: TGTGCCAGTAGTCTGGGCCCCGACTTGCGAACTGAAGCTTTCTTT. Protein sequence: CASSLGPDLRTEAFF.

The rearrangement links TRBV7-8 to TRBJ2-4, with D tentatively TRBD2 (6 bases). The CDR3 sequence is 16 residues long. Trimming pared 1 base from V and 0 bases from J, leaving 10 bases between. The germline V gene encodes CDR1 SGHVS and CDR2 FQNEAQ. CDR3 coding DNA: TGTGCCAGCAGCTTAGAGGGAGCGGGAGCCAAAAACATTCAGTACTTC. Translating it yields CASSLEGAGAKNIQYF.

The chain employs TRBV7-9 and TRBJ1-1; TRBD1 matches 9 bases. CDR1 and CDR2 from the germline V gene are SEHNR and FQNEAQ (reference sequence). CDR3 length: 14 amino acids. Unmatched junction bases numbered 14, after V lost 5 bases and J lost 13 bases. The CDR3, as DNA: TGTGCCAGCAGCGTACTAGGGGGGACAGGGAAAAATTTCTTT. This encodes CASSVLGGTGKNFF. The variable domain in full, completed from reference TRBV7-9 and TRBJ1-1, reads DTGVSQNPRHKITKRGQNVTFRCDPISEHNRLYWYRQTLGQGPEFLTYFQNEAQLEKSRLLSDRFSAERPKGSFSTLEIQRTEQGDSAMYLCASSVLGGTGKNFFGQGTRLTVV.

The CDR3 DNA reads as TGCGCCAGCAGCCAAGATCCGTGGCCGGTCTACGAGCAGTACTTC. Its translation is CASSQDPWPVYEQYF. The chain employs TRBV4-3 and TRBJ2-7, with D hard to call. Germline V CDR1 and CDR2: LGHNA, YSLEER. V was pared by 0 bases and J by 3 bases, with 12 bases between. The CDR3 has 15 residues.

V is TRBV27 and J is TRBJ1-2, with a weak D call TRBD1 (5 bases). The V gene's germline CDR1 is MNHEY and CDR2 SMNVEV (reference sequence). The V end lost 4 bases, the J end lost 6 bases, and 15 bases lay between the germline ends. CDR3 length equals 14 residues. The CDR3 DNA reads TGTGCCAGCAGTTCAAGAATCAGGGCTGATGGCTACACCTTC. Encoded protein: CASSSRIRADGYTF.

The chain is built from TRBV7-2 and TRBJ2-1; D unresolved. This CDR3 region has 15 residues. Trimming removed 5 bases from V and 10 bases from J, with 21 bases in between. Germline assignment: CDR1 SGHTA and CDR2 FQGNSA. CDR3 bases: TGTGCCAGCAGCATAGACCCAGGCAGCCCAAGGGAGCAGTTCTTC. Its protein product is CASSIDPGSPREQFF. Filled out from reference TRBV7-2 and TRBJ2-1, the complete variable domain reads GAGVSQSPSNKVTEKGKDVELRCDPISGHTALYWYRQSLGQGLEFLIYFQGNSAPDKSGLPSDRFSAERTGGSVSTLTIQRTQQEDSAVYLCASSIDPGSPREQFFGPGTRLTVL.

V and J are TRBV29-1 and TRBJ1-2; 8 bases agree with TRBD1. Germline trimming cut 4 bases from V and 5 bases from J; bases unmatched to any gene: 6. The CDR3 covers 13 residues. Germline assignment: CDR1 SQVTM and CDR2 ANQGSEA. The CDR3, as DNA: TGCAGCGTTGGACAGGGGAAAGAATATGGCTACACCTTC. Translated: CSVGQGKEYGYTF.

This clone was counted a single time. The chain uses TRBV11-2 and TRBJ2-5; TRBD1 agrees at 7 bases. With V trimmed by 5 bases and J by 5 bases, 8 bases remained unmatched. The CDR3 is 14 amino acids. Germline lookup yields CDR1 SGHAT and CDR2 FQNNGV. This CDR3 is CASSLQDRVETQYF. The CDR3 nucleotides are TGTGCCAGCAGCCTCCAAGACAGGGTTGAGACCCAGTACTTC. The complete variable domain, with remaining parts taken from reference TRBV11-2 and TRBJ2-5, reads EAGVAQSPRYKIIEKRQSVAFWCNPISGHATLYWYQQILGQGPKLLIQFQNNGVVDDSQLPKDRFSAERLKGVDSTLKIQPAKLEDSAVYLCASSLQDRVETQYFGPGTRLLVL.

The chain uses TRBV5-1 and TRBJ2-5; 8 nucleotides line up with TRBD1. Per germline, CDR1 SGHRS and CDR2 YFSETQ. V shed 4 bases, J shed 10 bases, and the junction held 9 bases outside the gene matches. The CDR3 runs 13 residues. CDR3 loop: CASSTSGQGRQYF. In DNA, the CDR3 is TGCGCCAGCAGCACCTCAGGACAGGGTCGCCAGTACTTC.

In this sample, this clone turned up a few times. The genes are TRBV29-1 and TRBJ1-1; D is unresolved. CDR1 is SQVTM and CDR2 is ANQGSEA in the germline V gene. V was shortened by 5 bases and J by 0 bases, with 13 bases between the two germline ends. This CDR3 spans 14 amino acids. The CDR3 protein is CSVLLQYMNTEAFF. The DNA of the CDR3 is TGCAGCGTTCTCCTGCAATACATGAACACTGAAGCTTTCTTT.

The chain recombines TRBV11-2 with TRBJ2-3; TRBD2 matches at 10 bases. This CDR3 region has 17 residues. The trim removed 1 base at V and 4 bases at J, leaving 8 bases unmatched. Germline loops: CDR1 SGHAT, CDR2 FQNNGV. The DNA for the CDR3 is TGTGCCAGCAGCTTAGGGGCTAGCGGGAGTGGAGCAGATACGCAGTATTTT. Translated: CASSLGASGSGADTQYF.

Remarks on this clone: The identical CDR3 is also encoded by other nucleotide sequences in the sample. The chain combines TRBV19 with TRBJ1-5; D not resolved. Trimming pared 4 bases from V and 3 bases from J, leaving 4 bases between. This CDR3 is 12 amino acids long. The germline V gene has CDR1 LNHDA and CDR2 SQIVND (reference sequence). The DNA for the CDR3 is TGTGCCAGTAGTACCTCCAATCAGCCCCAGCATTTT. Translating it yields CASSTSNQPQHF.

The V and J genes are TRBV7-3 and TRBJ2-5; 7 bases align to TRBD1. The CDR3 is made up of 17 amino acids. Germline CDR1 and CDR2: SGHTA and FQGTGA. V was pared by 1 base and J by 4 bases, with 12 bases of the junction left unmatched. As DNA, the CDR3 is TGTGCCAGCAGCTTAAACCCCTATACAGGGGTGCGAGAGACCCAGTACTTC. Protein sequence: CASSLNPYTGVRETQYF.

This clone was detected a few times. This CDR3 is also generated by other DNA sequences in the sample. J is TRBJ2-5 and V is TRBV4-3; D is ambiguous. Looked up from germline, CDR1 is LGHNA and CDR2 is YSLEER. The CDR3 totals 13 residues. V was shortened by 1 base and J by 5 bases, with 8 bases between the two germline ends. CDR3 nucleotide sequence: TGCGCCAGCAGCCAAGGTGTCCGGGAGACCCAGTACTTC. Residues: CASSQGVRETQYF.